Below, one T cell receptor (beta chain) is given with its context. The antigen is unknown. CDR1 and CDR2 from the germline V gene are SGHKS and YYEKEE (reference sequence). This CDR3 is built from 15 residues. V was cut by 2 bases and J by 0 bases, with 11 bases left in between. MiXCR, run by TCRdb on the RT-PCR reads, gives a single entry per CDR3 protein. Of 500,000 to 550,000 distinct CDR3 sequences in the sample, about 8% were seen once. The data stem from a study of response to subunit inactivated influenza vaccine. Study-level points and caveats: There was a suggestion from the authors that each seasonal influenza vaccination recruits few new T cells.

The sequence was obtained from a man aged 45-69 years who received an inactivated influenza vaccine. The rearrangement uses TRBV5-5 and TRBJ1-1; D is perhaps TRBD1 (6 bases). Sample: PBMCs from blood, taken around 25 months after vaccination. CDR3 residues: CASSFQGLVNTEAFF. The CDR3 DNA follows: TGTGCCAGCAGCTTCCAGGGGCTCGTGAACACTGAAGCTTTCTTT.